The rows below give T cell receptor beta chains drawn from one sample of a study of T cell responses to AZD1222 COVID-19 vaccine. TCRdb's table, derived via immunoSEQ multiplex PCR, lists solely in-frame clones and lacks some. Here the sample spans approximately 99,000 clones, around nine tenths being singletons. The source material was peripheral blood, sampled on day 0 of AZD1222 vaccination. The receptors were sampled from an adult in good health. The CDR3 runs from the conserved cysteine through the conserved F or W. Each record gives: J gene, clone size, D gene, V gene, CDR3 DNA, CDR3 protein. The D gene is left open where the match is weak. The size of a clone is reported for some rows only, either as once, few or many, or as a class for expanded clones.

>TRBJ2-3|.|.|TRBV19
TGTGCCAGCGGGGTGGGTGGCACAGATACGCAGTATTTT
CASGVGGTDTQYF
>TRBJ2-3|.|TRBD1|TRBV4-3
TGCGCCAGCAGCCAAGTAAGGACAGGCAACACAGATACGCAGTATTTT
CASSQVRTGNTDTQYF
>TRBJ2-1|.|TRBD2|TRBV5-4
TGTGCCAGCAGCTCCCCTCCTAGCGGGGGGTACAATGAGCAGTTCTTC
CASSSPPSGGYNEQFF
>TRBJ2-3|.|.|TRBV4-3
TGCGCCAGCAGCCAAGGGGGCTTTAGCACAGATACGCAGTATTTT
CASSQGGFSTDTQYF
>TRBJ2-3|.|TRBD2|TRBV9
TGTGCCAGCAGCCTGAGCGGGGCCCGAATCGATACGCAGTATTTT
CASSLSGARIDTQYF
>TRBJ1-1|.|TRBD1|TRBV7-3
TGTGCCAGCAGCCGGGACAGGAACACTGAAGCTTTCTTT
CASSRDRNTEAFF
>TRBJ2-1|.|.|TRBV3-1/TRBV3-2
TGTGCCAGCAGCCAAGTTTCCGGACTCGGCAATGAGCAGTTCTTC
CASSQVSGLGNEQFF
>TRBJ1-1|.|TRBD1|TRBV11-2
TGTGCCAGCAGCCGTGGGACAGGGGACAAGAGGGAAGCTTTCTTT
CASSRGTGDKREAFF
>TRBJ1-6|.|.|TRBV19
TGTGCCAGTAGTGAAAGGGGACAAAGCTCCTATAATTCACCCCTCCACTTT
CASSERGQSSYNSPLHF
>TRBJ1-3|.|.|TRBV5-1
TGTGCCAGCAGCCCCGGGCTCTTTGGAAACACCATATATTTT
CASSPGLFGNTIYF
>TRBJ1-1|.|.|TRBV6-5
TGTGCCAGCAGTTCTCCTCCTCACACTGAAGCTTTCTTT
CASSSPPHTEAFF
>TRBJ2-1|.|TRBD2|TRBV18
TGTGCCAGCTCACCTGGACTAGCGGGGTTCAATGAGCAGTTCTTC
CASSPGLAGFNEQFF
>TRBJ2-7|.|TRBD1|TRBV7-2
TGTGCCAGCAGCCTCCAGACAGGGGGCACATACGAGCAGTACTTC
CASSLQTGGTYEQYF
>TRBJ2-5|.|.|TRBV11-2
TGTGCCAGCAGCTTGTCGTGGGGCATCCAACAAGAGACCCAGTACTTC
CASSLSWGIQQETQYF
>TRBJ1-5|.|.|TRBV18
TGTGCCAGCTCGCCCTTAGCCACCAATCAGCCCCAGCATTTT
CASSPLATNQPQHF
>TRBJ2-5|.|.|TRBV10-3
TGTGCCCACGGGGACGCAGAAGAGACCCAGTACTTC
CAHGDAEETQYF
>TRBJ1-1|.|.|TRBV29-1
TGCAGCGTTGATGAGGGCAGGGGCACTGAAGCTTTCTTT
CSVDEGRGTEAFF
>TRBJ2-2|.|TRBD2|TRBV5-1
TGCGCCAGCAGCTTGGGACCCGGGGGGGCCGGCACCGGGGAGCTGTTTTTT
CASSLGPGGAGTGELFF
>TRBJ1-1|.|.|TRBV29-1
TGCAGCGTTGAGGAGGGGAGGGCTTTCTTT
CSVEEGRAFF
>TRBJ1-2|.|TRBD1|TRBV28
TGTGCCAGCAGCTTAGGGACAGTAGAAGGCTACACCTTC
CASSLGTVEGYTF
>TRBJ1-6|.|.|TRBV7-2
TGTGCCAGCAGCTTGGACAGCCGAATAAATTCACCCCTCCACTTT
CASSLDSRINSPLHF
>TRBJ1-5|.|.|TRBV4-3
TGCGCCAGCAGCCAAACTCGCAGGATGGGCATGGGCTTAGGCAATCAGCCCCAGCATTTT
CASSQTRRMGMGLGNQPQHF
>TRBJ2-2|few|TRBD2|TRBV5-1
TGCGCCAGCAGTCAGACGACTAGCGGCAATGGCGGGGAGCTGTTTTTT
CASSQTTSGNGGELFF
>TRBJ1-1|.|.|TRBV7-3
TGTGCCAGCAGCTTACCAGGGTTTTCTGAAGCTTTCTTT
CASSLPGFSEAFF
>TRBJ1-6|.|.|TRBV9
TGTGCCAGCAGCGTAGGAGGGGGAGAGGATTCACCCCTCCACTTT
CASSVGGGEDSPLHF
>TRBJ2-5|.|.|TRBV27
TGTGCCAGCAGTTTACAAGAGACCCAGTACTTC
CASSLQETQYF
>TRBJ1-2|few|TRBD1|TRBV2
TGTGCCACCCGAAGGGACAGGGGATCGTTCGATGGCTACACCTTC
CATRRDRGSFDGYTF
>TRBJ2-1|.|.|TRBV5-1
TGCGCCAGCAGCGACAGCTACAATGAGCAGTTCTTC
CASSDSYNEQFF
>TRBJ2-2|.|.|TRBV7-8
TGTGCCAGCAGCTTAGCGAAGGGTGAGCTGTTTTTT
CASSLAKGELFF
>TRBJ1-3|.|TRBD1|TRBV5-1
TGCGCCAGCAGCCCGGACCGACAGGGGGCGCCCGGAAACACCATATATTTT
CASSPDRQGAPGNTIYF
>TRBJ2-2|.|.|TRBV19
TGTGCCAGTAGTTCAAATCGTCCTCGCGGCCCCGGGGAGCTGTTTTTT
CASSSNRPRGPGELFF
>TRBJ1-1|.|.|TRBV18
TGTGCCAGCTCACCAAAGAGAGGGTTACCTGAAGCTTTCTTT
CASSPKRGLPEAFF
>TRBJ1-5|.|TRBD1|TRBV9
TGTGCCAGCAGCGCTCGGGGACAGGGTGGTCAGCCCCAGCATTTT
CASSARGQGGQPQHF
>TRBJ2-2|.|TRBD1|TRBV7-9
TGTGCCAGCAGCGGACAGGGGACCACCGGGGAGCTGTTTTTT
CASSGQGTTGELFF
>TRBJ2-1|once|TRBD2|TRBV15
TGTGCCACCAGCAGAGTAACTAGCGGGGGGGCACAACAGTTCTTC
CATSRVTSGGAQQFF
>TRBJ2-7|.|.|TRBV7-2
TGTGCCAGCAGCTTAGGACTAGATGCCTACGAGCAGTACTTC
CASSLGLDAYEQYF
>TRBJ2-1|once|TRBD2|TRBV14
TGTGCCAGCAGCCTATTGGGACTAGCGGGACGCAATGAGCAGTTCTTC
CASSLLGLAGRNEQFF
>TRBJ2-3|.|.|TRBV13
TGTGCCAGCAGCTCTTTCGGTGCAGATACGCAGTATTTT
CASSSFGADTQYF
>TRBJ2-3|.|.|TRBV27
TGTGCCAGCAGTCTTTTCGGAGCCCGGGAATTGACCTCTAGCACAGATACGCAGTATTTT
CASSLFGARELTSSTDTQYF
>TRBJ1-1|.|TRBD1|TRBV6-5
TGTGCCAGCAGTTACTCAGGGACAGGGGCTCTAAAGGAAGCTTTCTTT
CASSYSGTGALKEAFF
>TRBJ1-5|.|.|TRBV27
TGTGCCAGCAGTTCCCGACAGGCCTCCCATCAGCCCCAGCATTTT
CASSSRQASHQPQHF
>TRBJ1-2|.|.|TRBV7-9
TGTGCCAGCAGCTTAAAGGTGCCAGGGGAGAATAACTATGGCTACACCTTC
CASSLKVPGENNYGYTF
>TRBJ1-5|once|TRBD1|TRBV5-5
TGTGCCAGCAGCCGGGGGGAAACAGGGGCTCAGCCCCAGCATTTT
CASSRGETGAQPQHF
>TRBJ2-5|.|.|TRBV3-1/TRBV3-2
TGTGCCAGCAGCCAAGCTGTGGGTGAGACCCAGTACTTC
CASSQAVGETQYF
>TRBJ1-3|.|.|TRBV11-3
TGTGCCAGCCTGGCAGCTAATGGAAACACCATATATTTT
CASLAANGNTIYF
>TRBJ2-3|.|TRBD2|TRBV20-1
TGCAGTGCTAGTGGTACTAGCGGGGGGGCCACTACGCAGTATTTT
CSASGTSGGATTQYF